The entry that follows covers one TCR beta chain sequence. This record comes from a study of blood T cell repertoires in COVID-19. CDR3 length: 18 residues. Trimming removed 4 bases from V and 5 bases from J; junction bases left unmatched: 16. Germline CDR1 reads SGHNT; CDR2 reads YYREEE (reference sequence). Sequencing was performed with immunoSEQ multiplex PCR; in TCRdb, only in-frame clones are kept and a portion is missing. The table lists roughly 220,000 clones, about 80% of them singletons, with 3% in the top ten. This chain links TRBV5-4 with TRBJ2-3; 10 nucleotides agree with TRBD2. The sequence derives from a woman aged 30 to 39 who had recovered from COVID-19. What was sequenced was peripheral blood. The CDR3 nucleotides are TGTGCCAGCAGCCCGGGGGGTCTAGCGGGAGTAGCTGGAGATACGCAGTATTTT. Its protein is CASSPGGLAGVAGDTQYF.